The rows below give T cell receptor beta chains drawn from one sample of a study of healthy donors' naive CD4 and CD8 T cells. TCRdb used MiXCR to reprocess the reads, holding one entry per CDR3 protein. This sample yields approximately 200,000 distinct CDR3 sequences, of which around 70% are seen a single time; less than 2.5% belongs to the top ten. Sequenced material: naive CD4+ and CD8+ T cells sorted from blood, pooled from several donors. All receptors come from a pool of human donors in good health; the sample pools cells from several healthy donors. Each CDR3 is given with its conserved first and last residue. The D gene is left open where the match is weak. A row's size may be missing; if present it is once, few, many or a size class.

TRBV29-1	once	NA	TRBJ2-7	14	CSVADKLGTYEQYF	TGCAGCGTCGCTGACAAGCTGGGCACCTACGAGCAGTACTTC
TRBV6-5	NA	NA	TRBJ1-5	15	CASSPGPYSNQPQHF	TGTGCCAGCAGCCCCGGACCTTATAGCAATCAGCCCCAGCATTTT
TRBV6-5	NA	TRBD1	TRBJ1-4	14	CASSPGTGVEKLFF	TGTGCCAGCAGTCCCGGGACAGGGGTCGAAAAACTGTTTTTT
TRBV18	NA	NA	TRBJ1-5	15	CASSPSQGVEQPQHF	TGTGCCAGCTCACCGAGTCAAGGGGTGGAACAGCCCCAGCATTTT
TRBV19	NA	NA	TRBJ2-5	15	CASRMVGVDFETQYF	TGTGCCAGTAGAATGGTGGGAGTTGATTTTGAGACCCAGTACTTC
TRBV29-1	few	NA	TRBJ2-5	14	CSVEDPAGQWTQYF	TGCAGCGTTGAAGATCCGGCCGGCCAGTGGACCCAGTACTTC
TRBV6-5	NA	NA	TRBJ2-3	14	CASSSRLVPDTQYF	TGTGCCAGCAGTTCTAGACTAGTCCCAGATACGCAGTATTTT
TRBV19	NA	NA	TRBJ1-4	15	CASSPPGSANEKLFF	TGTGCCAGTAGCCCGCCAGGTTCAGCTAATGAAAAACTGTTTTTT
TRBV15	NA	TRBD2	TRBJ2-5	15	CATSGRLAGGETQYF	TGTGCCACCAGCGGAAGACTAGCGGGAGGCGAGACCCAGTACTTC
TRBV27	few	NA	TRBJ1-3	14	CASRSGVSGNTIYF	TGTGCCAGCAGATCCGGAGTCTCTGGAAACACCATATATTTT
TRBV21-1	NA	NA	TRBJ1-1	18	CASSKVGRAVPGDTEAFF	TGTGCCAGCAGCAAAGTGGGAAGGGCGGTACCAGGGGATACTGAAGCTTTCTTT
TRBV12-3/TRBV12-4	NA	NA	TRBJ2-3	15	CASNPGGGSGDTQYF	TGTGCCAGCAACCCAGGGGGCGGGAGTGGTGATACGCAGTATTTT
TRBV6-6	few	NA	TRBJ2-5	15	CASSYDTLLTETQYF	TGTGCCAGCAGTTACGATACCCTACTGACGGAGACCCAGTACTTC
TRBV27	NA	NA	TRBJ1-1	16	CASSLGTGRVNTEAFF	TGTGCCAGCAGTTTAGGGACTGGCCGGGTGAACACTGAAGCTTTCTTT
TRBV6-6	NA	NA	TRBJ2-1	14	CASTPDLDYNEQFF	TGTGCCAGCACTCCCGACCTAGACTACAATGAGCAGTTCTTC
TRBV19	NA	NA	TRBJ2-2	15	CASSVGAANTGELFF	TGTGCCAGTAGTGTAGGGGCAGCCAACACCGGGGAGCTGTTTTTT
TRBV6-6	NA	NA	TRBJ2-3	14	CASSYGQNADTQYF	TGTGCCAGCAGTTACGGTCAAAACGCCGATACGCAGTATTTT
TRBV15	NA	NA	TRBJ2-7	14	CATSRDLRNYEQYF	TGTGCCACCAGCAGAGATCTCAGGAACTACGAGCAGTACTTC
TRBV6-2/TRBV6-3	NA	NA	TRBJ2-5	14	CASSAWFEGETQYF	TGTGCCAGCAGTGCTTGGTTTGAGGGAGAGACCCAGTACTTC
TRBV29-1	once	TRBD1	TRBJ2-1	13	CSVQQGPYNEQFF	TGCAGCGTACAACAGGGGCCCTACAATGAGCAGTTCTTC
TRBV29-1	once	TRBD1	TRBJ2-1	16	CGTTGGGGPSRNEQFF	TGCGGGACCACAGGGGGTGGGGGCCCCAGTAGGAATGAGCAGTTCTTC
TRBV29-1	NA	TRBD2	TRBJ2-5	16	CSVESGGREVLETQYF	TGCAGCGTTGAAAGTGGAGGGAGGGAGGTCCTTGAGACCCAGTACTTC
TRBV27	once	TRBD1	TRBJ2-3	14	CASTDRGRTDTQYF	TGTGCCAGCACGGACAGGGGGAGAACAGATACGCAGTATTTT
TRBV19	NA	TRBD2	TRBJ2-3	15	CASSLAGGPSNTQYF	TGTGCCAGTAGTCTAGCGGGAGGGCCATCGAATACGCAGTATTTT
TRBV7-8	once	TRBD2	TRBJ2-1	12	CASSPIRGDPFF	TGTGCCAGCAGCCCGATACGGGGGGATCCGTTCTTC
TRBV6-2/TRBV6-3	NA	NA	TRBJ2-1	12	CASSYSHNEQFF	TGTGCCAGCAGTTACTCCCACAATGAGCAGTTCTTC
TRBV5-5	NA	TRBD1	TRBJ1-2	16	CASSLDTLDRVDGYTF	TGTGCCAGCAGCTTGGATACCTTGGACAGGGTTGATGGCTACACCTTC
TRBV19	NA	TRBD2	TRBJ2-1	14	CATSAGGGANEQFF	TGTGCCACCTCGGCGGGAGGGGGTGCCAATGAGCAGTTCTTC
TRBV30	NA	NA	TRBJ1-1	12	CAWSDANTEAFF	TGTGCCTGGAGTGACGCGAACACTGAAGCTTTCTTT
TRBV29-1	NA	TRBD2	TRBJ2-1	17	CSVISPAGGRTYNEQFF	TGCAGCGTTATAAGTCCAGCGGGAGGCAGGACCTACAATGAGCAGTTCTTC
TRBV19	few	NA	TRBJ1-1	13	CASSIWVNTEAFF	TGTGCCAGTAGTATATGGGTGAACACTGAAGCTTTCTTT
TRBV29-1	NA	NA	TRBJ1-1	13	CSVERPVNTEAFF	TGCAGCGTTGAAAGACCCGTGAACACTGAAGCTTTCTTT
TRBV15	NA	NA	TRBJ1-2	13	CATSRGGNYGYTF	TGTGCCACCAGCAGAGGCGGGAACTATGGCTACACCTTC
TRBV27	NA	TRBD1	TRBJ2-7	18	CASSFGRASGTVSYEQYF	TGTGCCAGCAGTTTCGGTAGGGCATCCGGGACAGTCTCCTACGAGCAGTACTTC
TRBV29-1	NA	TRBD1	TRBJ1-1	12	CSVAIRGRSAFF	TGCAGCGTTGCTATCAGGGGGCGATCAGCTTTCTTT